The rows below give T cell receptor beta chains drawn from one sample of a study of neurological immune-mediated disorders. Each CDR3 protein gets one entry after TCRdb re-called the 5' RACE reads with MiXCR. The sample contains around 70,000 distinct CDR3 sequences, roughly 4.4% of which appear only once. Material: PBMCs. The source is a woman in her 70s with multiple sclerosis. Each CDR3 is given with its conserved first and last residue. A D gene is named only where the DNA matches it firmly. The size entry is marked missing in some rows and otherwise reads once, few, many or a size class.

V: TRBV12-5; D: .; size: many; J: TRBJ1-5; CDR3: CASALGSRVQPQHF; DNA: TGTGCTAGTGCCCTGGGTTCGAGAGTGCAGCCCCAGCATTTT
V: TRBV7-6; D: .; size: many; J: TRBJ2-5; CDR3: CASSLNQETQYF; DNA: TGTGCCAGCAGCCTAAACCAAGAGACCCAGTACTTC
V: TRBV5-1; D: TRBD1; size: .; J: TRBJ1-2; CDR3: CASSLAGGQNYGYTF; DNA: TGCGCCAGCAGCTTGGCCGGGGGACAGAACTATGGCTACACCTTC
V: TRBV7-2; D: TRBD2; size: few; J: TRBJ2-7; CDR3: CASRTGGGDYEQYF; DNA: TGTGCCAGCAGAACGGGAGGGGGGGACTACGAGCAGTACTTC
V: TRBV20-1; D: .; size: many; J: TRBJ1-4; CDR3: CSAILDSKGEKLFF; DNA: TGCAGTGCCATTTTGGACAGCAAGGGTGAAAAACTGTTTTTT
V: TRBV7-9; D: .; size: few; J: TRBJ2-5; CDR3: CASSLVLVAGETQYF; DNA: TGTGCCAGCAGCTTAGTTTTAGTCGCCGGAGAGACCCAGTACTTC
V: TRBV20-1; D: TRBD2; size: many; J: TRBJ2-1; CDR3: CSARDMGGRAWEQFF; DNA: TGCAGTGCTAGAGATATGGGCGGGAGGGCCTGGGAGCAGTTCTTC
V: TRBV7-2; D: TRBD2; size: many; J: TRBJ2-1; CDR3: CASSLGTSTLWNEQFF; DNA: TGTGCCAGCAGCTTAGGGACTAGCACCTTGTGGAATGAGCAGTTCTTC
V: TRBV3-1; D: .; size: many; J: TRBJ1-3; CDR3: CASSQEQLFSGNTIYF; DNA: TGTGCCAGCAGCCAGGAACAGCTTTTCTCTGGAAACACCATATATTTT
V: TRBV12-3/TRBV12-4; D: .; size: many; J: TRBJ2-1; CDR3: CASRPGTLIGGHGEQFF; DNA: TGTGCCAGCAGACCCGGGACCTTGATTGGGGGGCACGGTGAGCAGTTCTTC
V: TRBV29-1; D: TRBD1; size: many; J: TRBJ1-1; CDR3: CSVGEGTGNTEAFF; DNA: TGCAGCGTTGGAGAGGGGACAGGGAACACTGAAGCTTTCTTT
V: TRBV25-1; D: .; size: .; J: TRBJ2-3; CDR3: CASSARGPLWQGADTQYF; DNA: TGTGCCAGCAGTGCTAGAGGGCCCCTATGGCAGGGCGCAGATACGCAGTATTTT
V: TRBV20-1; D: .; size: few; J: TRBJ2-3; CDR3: CSARPSGRSSTPTSSKTQYF; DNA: TGCAGTGCCCGACCCTCAGGGCGGTCGAGTACTCCTACTAGCAGCAAGACGCAGTATTTT
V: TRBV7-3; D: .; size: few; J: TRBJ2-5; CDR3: CASSPGRPQETQYF; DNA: TGTGCCAGCAGCCCGGGAAGACCCCAAGAGACCCAGTACTTC
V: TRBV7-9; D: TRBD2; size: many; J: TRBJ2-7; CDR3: CASSKGLADPYEQYF; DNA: TGTGCCAGCAGCAAGGGACTAGCGGACCCCTACGAGCAGTACTTC
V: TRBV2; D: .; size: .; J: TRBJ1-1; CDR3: CASSGTPGANTEAFF; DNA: TGTGCCAGCAGTGGGACTCCGGGAGCGAACACTGAAGCTTTCTTT
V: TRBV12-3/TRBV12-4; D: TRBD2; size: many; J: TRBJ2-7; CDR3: CASSPGLAGGIEQYF; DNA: TGTGCCAGCAGCCCCGGACTAGCGGGAGGTATAGAGCAGTACTTC